This T cell receptor beta chain was retrieved from a study of TIL therapy for anti-PD-1-resistant metastatic lung cancer. Looking at the study overall: Patients then received nivolumab; progressors got lymphodepletion, TIL and IL-2. Median tumor mutation burden was roughly 1.5 mutations per megabase.

Time point noted: pre-treatment sample, taken before nivolumab and TIL therapy. The immunoSEQ assay was v3. Each library reached roughly 2 million read pairs, or about 5-6.5 million at deep level. Sequencing used immunoSEQ multiplex PCR; TCRdb keeps in-frame clones, though not all of them. The sample lists approximately 50,000 clones; more than 80% were seen once. In germline, CDR1 is LNHDA, CDR2 SQIVND (reference sequence). V was pared by 8 bases and J by 3 bases, with 22 bases between. The CDR3 totals 16 residues. The V and J genes are TRBV19 and TRBJ2-5, with D tentatively TRBD2 (6 bases). The source of this sequence is a person aged 25-85 years with non-small cell lung cancer. Source: blood, taken at baseline. The CDR3 reads CASAYSGTQGEETQYF. The CDR3, as DNA: TGTGCCAGTGCCTATTCCGGGACTCAAGGCGAAGAGACCCAGTACTTC.